The sequence of this T cell receptor beta chain was determined in a study of T-cell reconstitution after alpha-beta-depleted transplantation in children. The V gene lost 4 bases and the J gene lost 7 bases, with 21 bases spanning the gap. This CDR3 has 15 residues. Per the germline V gene, CDR1 is SQVTM and CDR2 is ANQGSEA. In its sample, this clonotype was seen many times. What it recognizes is unknown. Study observations and caveats: From newly produced T cells came most of the T-cell counts and diversity one year after transplant. There were reportedly several hundred expanded graft clones from which alpha-beta T cells came about two months after transplant. Where some patients showed high TCRbeta diversity at day 60, it came from recipient T cells and thymic progenitors that had survived.

TCRbeta library construction was performed incorporating unique molecular identifiers. TCRdb fed the PCR reads into MiXCR, producing one record per CDR3 protein. Of hundreds of thousands of distinct CDR3 sequences in the sample, roughly 24% are singletons; the top ten hold around an eighth. Sample: PBMCs, mostly from graft donor cells, taken 360 days after TCRalphabeta/CD19-depleted stem cell transplant. The source is a boy younger than two who had a stem cell transplant for acute myeloid leukemia, so the T cells may come from the graft donor. V gene TRBV29-1 combines with J gene TRBJ2-3; D is perhaps TRBD2 (5 bases). The CDR3 loop reads CSVVWARGPQYTQYF. The CDR3 DNA reads as TGCAGCGTTGTGTGGGCTAGAGGGCCGCAATATACGCAGTATTTT.